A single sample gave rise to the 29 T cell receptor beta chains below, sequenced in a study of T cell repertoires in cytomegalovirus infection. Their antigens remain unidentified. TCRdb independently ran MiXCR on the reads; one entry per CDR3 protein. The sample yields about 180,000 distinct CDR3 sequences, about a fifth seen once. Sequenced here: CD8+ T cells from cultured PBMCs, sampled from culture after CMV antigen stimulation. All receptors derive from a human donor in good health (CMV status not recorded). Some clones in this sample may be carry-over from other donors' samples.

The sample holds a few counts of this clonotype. CDR3 amino acids: CAISESRGYEQYF. CDR3 in DNA: TGTGCCATCAGTGAGAGTCGGGGCTACGAGCAGTACTTC. This chain links TRBV10-3 with TRBJ2-7, with D possibly being TRBD2 (5 bases). This CDR3 is 13 amino acids long. The V gene lost 2 bases and the J gene lost 3 bases, with 8 bases spanning the gap. Germline CDR1 reads ENHRY; CDR2 reads SYGVKD.

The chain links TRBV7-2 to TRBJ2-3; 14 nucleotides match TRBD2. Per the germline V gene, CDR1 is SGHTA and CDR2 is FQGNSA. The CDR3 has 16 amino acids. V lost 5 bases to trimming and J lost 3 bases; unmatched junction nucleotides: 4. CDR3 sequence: CASSPTSGGVTDTQYF. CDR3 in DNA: TGTGCCAGCAGCCCGACTAGCGGGGGGGTTACAGATACGCAGTATTTT.

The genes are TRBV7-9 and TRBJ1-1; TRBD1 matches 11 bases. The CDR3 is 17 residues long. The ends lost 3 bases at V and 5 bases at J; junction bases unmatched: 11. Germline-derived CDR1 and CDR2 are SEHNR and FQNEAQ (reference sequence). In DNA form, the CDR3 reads TGTGCCAGCAGCTTGGAAGGACAGGGGGCGTATGGGACTGAAGCTTTCTTT. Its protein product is CASSLEGQGAYGTEAFF.

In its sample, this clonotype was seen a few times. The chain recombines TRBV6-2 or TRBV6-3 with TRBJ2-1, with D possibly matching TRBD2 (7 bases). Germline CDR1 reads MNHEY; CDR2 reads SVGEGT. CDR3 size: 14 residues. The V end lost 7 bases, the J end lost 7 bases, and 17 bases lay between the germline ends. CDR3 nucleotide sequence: TGTGCCAGCATCGGGGGGCCGCTTGGGAATGAGCAGTTCTTC. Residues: CASIGGPLGNEQFF.

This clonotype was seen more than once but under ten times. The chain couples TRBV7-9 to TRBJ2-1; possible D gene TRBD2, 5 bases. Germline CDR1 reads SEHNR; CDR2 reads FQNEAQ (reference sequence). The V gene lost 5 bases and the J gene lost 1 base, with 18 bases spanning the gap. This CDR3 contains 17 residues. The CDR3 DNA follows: TGTGCCAGCAGCGTAATATCGGGGAAAAGATCCTACAATGAGCAGTTCTTC. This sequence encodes CASSVISGKRSYNEQFF. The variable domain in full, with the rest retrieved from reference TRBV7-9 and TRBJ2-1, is DTGVSQNPRHKITKRGQNVTFRCDPISEHNRLYWYRQTLGQGPEFLTYFQNEAQLEKSRLLSDRFSAERPKGSFSTLEIQRTEQGDSAMYLCASSVISGKRSYNEQFFGPGTRLTVL.

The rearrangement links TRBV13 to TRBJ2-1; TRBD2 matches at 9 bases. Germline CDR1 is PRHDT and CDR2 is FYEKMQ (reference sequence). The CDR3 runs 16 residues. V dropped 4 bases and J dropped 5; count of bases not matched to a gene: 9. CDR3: CASSSLGGGAHNEQFF. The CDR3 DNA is TGTGCCAGCAGCTCACTTGGCGGGGGGGCCCACAATGAGCAGTTCTTC.

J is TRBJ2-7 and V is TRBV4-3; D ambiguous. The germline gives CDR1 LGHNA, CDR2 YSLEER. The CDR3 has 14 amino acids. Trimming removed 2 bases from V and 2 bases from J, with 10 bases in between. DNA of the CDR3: TGCGCCAGCAGCCAATCATATGGGCCCTACGAGCAGTACTTC. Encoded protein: CASSQSYGPYEQYF.

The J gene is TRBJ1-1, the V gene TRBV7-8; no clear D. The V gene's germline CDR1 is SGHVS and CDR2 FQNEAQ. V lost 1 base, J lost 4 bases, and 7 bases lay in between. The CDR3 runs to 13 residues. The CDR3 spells CASSLGRITEAFF. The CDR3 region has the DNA TGTGCCAGCAGCTTAGGCAGGATCACTGAAGCTTTCTTT.

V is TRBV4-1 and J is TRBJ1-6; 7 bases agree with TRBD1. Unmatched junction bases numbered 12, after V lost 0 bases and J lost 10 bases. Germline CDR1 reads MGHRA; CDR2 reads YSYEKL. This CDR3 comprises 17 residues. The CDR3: CASSQEFGTAPPSPLHF. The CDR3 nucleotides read TGCGCCAGCAGCCAAGAGTTTGGGACAGCTCCACCATCACCCCTCCACTTT.

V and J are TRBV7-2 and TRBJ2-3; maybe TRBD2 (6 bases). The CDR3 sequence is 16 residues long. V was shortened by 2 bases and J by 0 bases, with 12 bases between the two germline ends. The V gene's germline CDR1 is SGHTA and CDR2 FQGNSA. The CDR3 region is CASSLIGGLSTDTQYF. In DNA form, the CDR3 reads TGTGCCAGCAGCTTAATCGGGGGACTCAGCACAGATACGCAGTATTTT.

The CDR3 region is CSARGVGGLKNYGYTF. CDR3 bases: TGCAGTGCTAGGGGAGTGGGGGGTCTGAAGAACTATGGCTACACCTTC. The chain is built from TRBV20-1 and TRBJ1-2; the D gene is possibly TRBD1 (5 bases). Germline loops: CDR1 DFQATT, CDR2 SNEGSKA (reference sequence). V lost 3 bases and J 2 bases, leaving 19 bases between the germline ends. The CDR3 contains 16 residues.

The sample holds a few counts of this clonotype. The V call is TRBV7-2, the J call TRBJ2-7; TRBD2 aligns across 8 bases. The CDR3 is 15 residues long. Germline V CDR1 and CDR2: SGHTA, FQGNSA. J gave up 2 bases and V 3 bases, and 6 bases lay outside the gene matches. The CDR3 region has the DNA TGTGCCAGCAGCTTTCTGACTAGCGCCGCCTACGAGCAGTACTTC. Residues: CASSFLTSAAYEQYF.

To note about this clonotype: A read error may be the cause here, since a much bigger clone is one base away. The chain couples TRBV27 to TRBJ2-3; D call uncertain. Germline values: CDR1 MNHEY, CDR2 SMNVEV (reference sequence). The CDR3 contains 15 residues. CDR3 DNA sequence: TGTGACAGCAGTTTGGGAAGCGCTAACACAGATACGCAGTATTTT. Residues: CDSSLGSANTDTQYF.

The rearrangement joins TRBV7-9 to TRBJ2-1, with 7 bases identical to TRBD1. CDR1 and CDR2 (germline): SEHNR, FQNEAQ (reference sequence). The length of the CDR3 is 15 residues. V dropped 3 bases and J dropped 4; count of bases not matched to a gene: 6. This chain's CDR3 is CASSFSQGVYNEQFF. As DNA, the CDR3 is TGTGCCAGCAGCTTTTCCCAGGGGGTTTACAATGAGCAGTTCTTC.

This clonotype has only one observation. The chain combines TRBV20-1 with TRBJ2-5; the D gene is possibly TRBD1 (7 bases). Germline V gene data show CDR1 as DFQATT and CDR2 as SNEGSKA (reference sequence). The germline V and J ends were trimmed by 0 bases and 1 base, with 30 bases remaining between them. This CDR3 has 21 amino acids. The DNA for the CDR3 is TGCAGTGCTAGAGATCTGGCCCTATTCCCCCCAGGGGGGTCTTCCCAAGAGACCCAGTACTTC. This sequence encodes CSARDLALFPPGGSSQETQYF.

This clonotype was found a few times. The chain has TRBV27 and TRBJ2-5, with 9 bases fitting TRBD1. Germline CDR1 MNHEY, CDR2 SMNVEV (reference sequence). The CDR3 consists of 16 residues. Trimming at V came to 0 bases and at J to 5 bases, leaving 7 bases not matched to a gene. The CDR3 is CASSLSPGQGRETQYF. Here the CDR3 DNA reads TGTGCCAGCAGTTTATCCCCAGGACAGGGGCGGGAGACCCAGTACTTC.

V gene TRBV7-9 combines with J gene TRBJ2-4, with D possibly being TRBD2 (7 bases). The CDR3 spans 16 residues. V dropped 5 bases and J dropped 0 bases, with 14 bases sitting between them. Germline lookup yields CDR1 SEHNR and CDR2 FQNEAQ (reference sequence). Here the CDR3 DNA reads TGTGCCAGCAGCGAGGGGGGGACGCGAGCCAAAAACATTCAGTACTTC. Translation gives CASSEGGTRAKNIQYF.

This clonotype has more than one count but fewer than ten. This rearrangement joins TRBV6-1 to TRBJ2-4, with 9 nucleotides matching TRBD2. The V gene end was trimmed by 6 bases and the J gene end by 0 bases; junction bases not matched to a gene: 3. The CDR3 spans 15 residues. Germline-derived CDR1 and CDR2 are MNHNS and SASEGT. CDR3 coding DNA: TGTGCCAGCAGCCGGACTAGCGTAGCCAAAAACATTCAGTACTTC. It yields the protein CASSRTSVAKNIQYF.

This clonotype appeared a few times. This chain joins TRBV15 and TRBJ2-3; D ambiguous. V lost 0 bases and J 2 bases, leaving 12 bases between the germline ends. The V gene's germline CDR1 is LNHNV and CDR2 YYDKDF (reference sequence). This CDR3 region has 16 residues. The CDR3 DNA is TGTGCCACCAGCAGAGATTCGGACGGGTACACAGATACGCAGTATTTT. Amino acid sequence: CATSRDSDGYTDTQYF.

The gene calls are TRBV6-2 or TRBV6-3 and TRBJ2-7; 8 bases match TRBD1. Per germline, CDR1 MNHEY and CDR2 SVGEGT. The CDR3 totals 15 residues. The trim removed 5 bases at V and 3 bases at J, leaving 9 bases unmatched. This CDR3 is CASSDTADRDYEQYF. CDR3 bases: TGTGCCAGCAGTGATACGGCGGACAGGGACTACGAGCAGTACTTC.

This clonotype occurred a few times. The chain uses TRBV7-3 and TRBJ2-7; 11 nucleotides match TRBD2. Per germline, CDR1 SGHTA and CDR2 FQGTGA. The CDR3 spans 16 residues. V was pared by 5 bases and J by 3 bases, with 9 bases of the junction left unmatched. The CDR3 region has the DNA TGTGCCAGCAGCCTTTTACCGACTAGCGGGGTCTACGAGCAGTACTTC. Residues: CASSLLPTSGVYEQYF.

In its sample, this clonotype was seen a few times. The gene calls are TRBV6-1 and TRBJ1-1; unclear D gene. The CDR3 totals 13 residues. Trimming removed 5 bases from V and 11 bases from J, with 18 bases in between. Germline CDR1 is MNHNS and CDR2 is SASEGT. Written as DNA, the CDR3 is TGTGCCAGCAGTTACCCCGGGCGAGATAAGGCTTTCTTT. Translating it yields CASSYPGRDKAFF.

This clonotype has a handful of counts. This CDR3 is CASSLGTGGNGYTF. The DNA of the CDR3 is TGTGCCAGCAGTTTAGGGACAGGGGGCAATGGCTACACCTTC. The rearrangement joins TRBV12-3 or TRBV12-4 to TRBJ1-2, with 11 nucleotides matching TRBD1. This CDR3 spans 14 amino acids. V lost 1 base to trimming and J lost 6 bases; unmatched junction nucleotides: 1.

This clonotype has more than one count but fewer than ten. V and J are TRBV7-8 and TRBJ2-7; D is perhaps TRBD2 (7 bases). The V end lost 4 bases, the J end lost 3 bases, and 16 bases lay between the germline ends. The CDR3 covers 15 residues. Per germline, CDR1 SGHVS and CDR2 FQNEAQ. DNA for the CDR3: TGTGCCAGCAGCTCAAGGGGGGGCGAGGTCTACGAGCAGTACTTC. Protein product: CASSSRGGEVYEQYF.

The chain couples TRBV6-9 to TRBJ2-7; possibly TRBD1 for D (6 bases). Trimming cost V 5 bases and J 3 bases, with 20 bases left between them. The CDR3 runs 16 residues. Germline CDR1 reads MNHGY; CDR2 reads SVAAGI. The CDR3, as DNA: TGTGCCAGCAGTCCCCTTAACAGGGCCCCCCGCTACGAGCAGTACTTC. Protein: CASSPLNRAPRYEQYF.

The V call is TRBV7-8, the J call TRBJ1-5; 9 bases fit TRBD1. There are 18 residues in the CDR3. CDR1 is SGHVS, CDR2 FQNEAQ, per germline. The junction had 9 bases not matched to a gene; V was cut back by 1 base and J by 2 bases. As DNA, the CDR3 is TGTGCCAGCAGCTTAGTCCCGGGACAGGGAGGTGGCAATCAGCCCCAGCATTTT. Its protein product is CASSLVPGQGGGNQPQHF.

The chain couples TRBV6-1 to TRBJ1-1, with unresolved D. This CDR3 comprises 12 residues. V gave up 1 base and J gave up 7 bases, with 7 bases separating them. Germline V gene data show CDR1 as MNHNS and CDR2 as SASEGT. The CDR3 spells CASSEETVEAFF. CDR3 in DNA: TGTGCCAGCAGTGAAGAAACAGTTGAAGCTTTCTTT.

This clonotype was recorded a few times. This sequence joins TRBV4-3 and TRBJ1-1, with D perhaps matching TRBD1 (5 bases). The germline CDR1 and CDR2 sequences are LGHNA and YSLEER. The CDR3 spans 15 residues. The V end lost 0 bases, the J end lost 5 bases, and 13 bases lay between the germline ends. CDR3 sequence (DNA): TGCGCCAGCAGCCAAGATCGGGACCGGAGGACTGAAGCTTTCTTT. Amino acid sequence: CASSQDRDRRTEAFF.

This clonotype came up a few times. As DNA, the CDR3 is TGTGCCAGCAGTGTTCCCTCGGAAGGACTTGGTGACACTGAAGCTTTCTTT. Its protein is CASSVPSEGLGDTEAFF. The V and J genes are TRBV2 and TRBJ1-1; D remains ambiguous. V lost 4 bases and J lost 3, with 21 bases in between. The CDR3 runs 17 residues. Germline lookup yields CDR1 SNHLY and CDR2 FYNNEI.